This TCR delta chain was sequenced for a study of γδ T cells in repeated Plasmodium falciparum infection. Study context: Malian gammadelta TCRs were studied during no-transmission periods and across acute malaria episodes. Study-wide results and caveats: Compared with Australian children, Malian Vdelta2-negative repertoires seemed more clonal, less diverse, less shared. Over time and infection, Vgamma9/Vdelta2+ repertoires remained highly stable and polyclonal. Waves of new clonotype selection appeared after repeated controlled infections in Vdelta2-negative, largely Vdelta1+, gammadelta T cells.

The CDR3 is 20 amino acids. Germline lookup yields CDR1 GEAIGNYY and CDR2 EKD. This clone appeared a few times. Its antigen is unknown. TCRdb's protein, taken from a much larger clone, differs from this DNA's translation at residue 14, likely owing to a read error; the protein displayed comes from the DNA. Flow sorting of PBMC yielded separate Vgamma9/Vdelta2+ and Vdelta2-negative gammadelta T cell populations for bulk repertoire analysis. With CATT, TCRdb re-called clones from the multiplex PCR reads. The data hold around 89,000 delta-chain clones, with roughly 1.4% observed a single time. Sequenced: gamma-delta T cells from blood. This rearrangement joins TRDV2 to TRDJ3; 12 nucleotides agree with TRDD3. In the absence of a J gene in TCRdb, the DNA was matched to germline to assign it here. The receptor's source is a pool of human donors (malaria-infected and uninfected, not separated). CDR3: CACDSTGGYSGSWGTRQMFF. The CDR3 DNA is TGTGCCTGTGACAGTACTGGGGGATACTCGGGCTCCTGGGGCACCCGACAGATGTTTTTC.